Below are 15 T cell receptor beta chains sequenced from a single sample in a study of cytomegalovirus exposure and HLA in healthy donors. Sequencing was performed with immunoSEQ multiplex PCR; in TCRdb, only in-frame clones are kept and a portion is missing. The sample records about 120,000 clones, around 85% being singletons. The sample was PBMCs. The receptors were sampled from a young woman in good health and CMV-seronegative.

This clone was recorded once. V gene TRBV4-3 combines with J gene TRBJ2-1, with a weak D call TRBD1 (6 bases). The V end was cut by 0 bases, the J end by 7 bases, with 13 bases between. This CDR3 contains 15 residues. Germline lookup yields CDR1 LGHNA and CDR2 YSLEER. This CDR3 is CASSQDWGLGNEQFF. The CDR3 nucleotides read TGCGCCAGCAGCCAAGATTGGGGGCTTGGAAATGAGCAGTTCTTC.

The CDR3 coding sequence is TGTGCCAGCAGCCTACGATTAGTCAGGGGGCCGACGAACACCGGGGAGCTGTTTTTT. Translation gives CASSLRLVRGPTNTGELFF. The gene calls are TRBV5-4 and TRBJ2-2, with 8 bases that match TRBD1. The CDR3 is made up of 19 amino acids. Germline CDR1 and CDR2: SGHNT and YYREEE (reference sequence). V was pared by 4 bases and J by 0 bases, with 14 bases of the junction left unmatched.

The CDR3 protein is CASSEVTSGSAYEQYF. The CDR3 nucleotides read TGCGCCAGCAGCGAAGTTACTAGCGGTAGTGCCTACGAGCAGTACTTC. V and J are TRBV5-1 and TRBJ2-7, with TRBD2 identical over 8 bases. Germline V gene lookup returns CDR1 SGHRS and CDR2 YFSETQ. CDR3 length equals 16 residues. Losses at the gene ends were 4 bases for V and 2 bases for J; bases not matched to a gene: 11.

V is TRBV19 and J is TRBJ1-2; no reliable D call. CDR1 is LNHDA, CDR2 SQIVND, per germline (reference sequence). This CDR3 comprises 15 residues. The V gene lost 6 bases and the J gene lost 2 bases, with 16 bases spanning the gap. The CDR3 here is CASRISHSPNYGYTF. CDR3 DNA sequence: TGTGCCAGTAGGATCTCCCACAGTCCGAACTATGGCTACACCTTC.

This chain links TRBV2 with TRBJ1-5; the D is unclear. Germline loops: CDR1 SNHLY, CDR2 FYNNEI. V shed 0 bases and J shed 1 base, with 4 bases lying between them. This CDR3 has 14 residues. CDR3 sequence reads: CASSEAASNQPQHF. CDR3 nucleotides: TGTGCCAGCAGTGAAGCGGCCAGCAATCAGCCCCAGCATTTT.

This chain uses TRBV27 with TRBJ2-2; 11 nucleotides match TRBD2. Germline V lookup: CDR1 MNHEY, CDR2 SMNVEV (reference sequence). The J segment lost 3 bases and the V segment lost 7 bases, leaving 7 bases of the junction unmatched. This CDR3 has 16 amino acids. The CDR3 nucleotides read TGTGCCAGCACCCAACTAGCGGGGGCAGACACCGGGGAGCTGTTTTTT. This gives the protein CASTQLAGADTGELFF.

Comments on this clone: This sample includes further DNA sequences coding for the same CDR3. The chain carries TRBV19 and TRBJ1-3; 9 positions agree with TRBD1. CDR3 length: 13 amino acids. Germline CDR1 is LNHDA and CDR2 is SQIVND (reference sequence). V dropped 5 bases and J dropped 7; count of bases not matched to a gene: 3. The CDR3 nucleotides are TGTGCCAGTAGTCCGGGGACAGGGAACACCATATATTTT. It is translated as CASSPGTGNTIYF. The variable domain in full, with the rest retrieved from reference TRBV19 and TRBJ1-3, is DGGITQSPKYLFRKEGQNVTLSCEQNLNHDAMYWYRQDPGQGLRLIYYSQIVNDFQKGDIAEGYSVSREKKESFPLTVTSAQKNPTAFYLCASSPGTGNTIYFGEGSWLTVV.

This clone showed up just a few times. The rearrangement links TRBV15 to TRBJ1-5; D perhaps matches TRBD1 (6 bases). With 0 bases removed from V and 6 bases from J, the gap between germline ends came to 6 bases. CDR3 size: 13 residues. The germline V gene encodes CDR1 LNHNV and CDR2 YYDKDF (reference sequence). CDR3 protein: CATSREQGQPQHF. The CDR3 nucleotides read TGTGCCACCAGCAGAGAACAGGGTCAGCCCCAGCATTTT.

The chain's CDR3 is CASSMTGFYEQYF. As DNA, the CDR3 is TGTGCCAGCAGCATGACAGGGTTTTACGAGCAGTACTTC. The chain couples TRBV7-2 to TRBJ2-7; 7 bases align to TRBD1. J lost 4 bases, V lost 5 bases, and 5 bases had no gene match. The length of the CDR3 is 13 residues. CDR1 and CDR2 (germline): SGHTA, FQGNSA.

Turning to this clone: The junction departs from germline at one end; a sequencing error may be responsible. The chain links TRBV7-7 to TRBJ2-3; tentatively, D is TRBD2 (6 bases). CDR1 SSHAT and CDR2 FNYEAQ come from the germline V gene (reference sequence). This CDR3 is 15 amino acids long. The CDR3 DNA sequence: TGTGCTAGCAGCTTAACGCCGGGACTCTCAGATACGCAGTATTTT. Residues: CASSLTPGLSDTQYF.

This clone has a handful of counts. This rearrangement joins TRBV10-2 to TRBJ1-1; D remains ambiguous. Germline V gene lookup returns CDR1 WSHSY and CDR2 SAAADI. The V end was cut by 3 bases, the J end by 1 base, with 3 bases between. This CDR3 is built from 12 residues. The CDR3 nucleotides are TGCGCCAGCAGTGACAGGAACACTGAAGCTTTCTTT. This gives the protein CASSDRNTEAFF.

The chain carries TRBV7-2 and TRBJ1-1; 10 bases fit TRBD1. Germline lookup yields CDR1 SGHTA and CDR2 FQGNSA. V lost 6 bases and J lost 5; bases outside the gene matches: 3. The CDR3 extends over 13 amino acids. The DNA of the CDR3 is TGTGCCAGCAGGGGACAGGGGCGGACTGAAGCTTTCTTT. Translating gives CASRGQGRTEAFF.

The chain employs TRBV6-1 and TRBJ1-3; the D is unclear. The CDR3 totals 16 residues. CDR1 is MNHNS, CDR2 SASEGT, per germline. V was shortened by 0 bases and J by 3 bases, with 12 bases between the two germline ends. The CDR3: CASSEAPPAGGNTIYF. CDR3 in DNA: TGTGCCAGCAGTGAAGCGCCTCCCGCCGGTGGAAACACCATATATTTT.

The chain employs TRBV5-1 and TRBJ2-5, with 9 nucleotides matching TRBD2. The CDR3 spans 15 residues. The V gene's germline CDR1 is SGHRS and CDR2 YFSETQ. V shed 3 bases and J 3 bases; nucleotides not matched to a gene: 6. CDR3 loop: CASSYQRGVEETQYF. CDR3 sequence (DNA): TGCGCCAGCAGCTACCAGCGGGGGGTGGAAGAGACCCAGTACTTC.

The V and J genes are TRBV10-3 and TRBJ1-1; 8 bases fit TRBD1. The V gene's germline CDR1 is ENHRY and CDR2 SYGVKD. CDR3 length: 12 amino acids. The V and J ends lost 9 bases and 6 bases, in that order; junction bases with no gene match: 6. The CDR3 reads CAIRQGKSEAFF. The CDR3 DNA follows: TGTGCCATAAGACAGGGGAAGTCTGAAGCTTTCTTT.